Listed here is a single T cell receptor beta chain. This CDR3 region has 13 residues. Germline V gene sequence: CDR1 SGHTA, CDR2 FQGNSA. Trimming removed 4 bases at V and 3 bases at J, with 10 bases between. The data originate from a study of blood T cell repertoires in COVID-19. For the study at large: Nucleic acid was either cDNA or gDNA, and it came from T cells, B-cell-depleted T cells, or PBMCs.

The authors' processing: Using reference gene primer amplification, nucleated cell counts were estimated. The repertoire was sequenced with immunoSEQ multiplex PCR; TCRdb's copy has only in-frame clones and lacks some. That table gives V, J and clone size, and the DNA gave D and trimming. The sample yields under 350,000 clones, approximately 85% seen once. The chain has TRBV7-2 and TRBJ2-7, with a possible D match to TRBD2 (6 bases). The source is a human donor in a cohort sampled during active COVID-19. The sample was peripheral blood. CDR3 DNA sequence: TGTGCCAGCAGCTCGGGACTCCTCTACGAGCAGTACTTC. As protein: CASSSGLLYEQYF.